The 21 T cell receptor beta chains in this list originate from one sample, sequenced in a study of beta chain features in type 1 diabetes. Every isolated RNA sample was fully reverse transcribed, so sequencing captured expressed TCRB transcripts. Sequencing was performed with immunoSEQ multiplex PCR; in TCRdb, only in-frame clones are kept and a portion is missing. The sample lists around 250,000 clones; around 68% were seen once. The sample taken for sequencing was naive CD4+ T cells from blood. The source of these receptors is a man aged 25-45 years in good health.

This chain's CDR3 is CASSLASGYTEAFF. The CDR3 nucleotides read TGTGCCAGCAGCTTAGCGTCGGGGTACACTGAAGCTTTCTTT. This sequence joins TRBV7-9 and TRBJ1-1; D call uncertain. V lost 0 bases to trimming and J lost 3 bases, with 8 bases between them. CDR3 length equals 14 residues. Germline CDR1 SEHNR, CDR2 FQNEAQ (reference sequence). Using reference TRBV7-9 and TRBJ1-1 for the parts outside the CDR3, the full variable domain is DTGVSQNPRHKITKRGQNVTFRCDPISEHNRLYWYRQTLGQGPEFLTYFQNEAQLEKSRLLSDRFSAERPKGSFSTLEIQRTEQGDSAMYLCASSLASGYTEAFFGQGTRLTVV.

The rearrangement joins TRBV7-9 to TRBJ1-5; D gene unclear. The CDR3 loop spans 12 amino acids. The ends were cut back, 2 bases at V and 3 bases at J, with 2 bases in the middle. Germline CDR1 reads SEHNR; CDR2 reads FQNEAQ (reference sequence). The CDR3 reads CASSLPNQPQHF. The CDR3 DNA reads TGTGCCAGCAGCTTACCCAATCAGCCCCAGCATTTT.

The chain recombines TRBV30 with TRBJ2-5; 9 bases are a match to TRBD1. The germline V gene encodes CDR1 GTSNPN and CDR2 SVGIG (reference sequence). The CDR3 loop spans 15 amino acids. Trimming removed 3 bases from V and 5 bases from J; junction bases left unmatched: 10. CDR3 sequence reads: CAWRDPGQGLETQYF. CDR3 DNA: TGTGCCTGGAGAGATCCGGGACAGGGTTTGGAGACCCAGTACTTC. Complete variable domain (other parts from reference TRBV30 and TRBJ2-5): SQTIHQWPATLVQPVGSPLSLECTVEGTSNPNLYWYRQAAGRGLQLLFYSVGIGQISSEVPQNLSASRPQDRQFILSSKKLLLSDSGFYLCAWRDPGQGLETQYFGPGTRLLVL.

The chain employs TRBV30 and TRBJ2-3; no definite D call. Trimming took 1 base from V and 5 from J, leaving 7 bases between them. The CDR3 runs 12 residues. Germline lookup yields CDR1 GTSNPN and CDR2 SVGIG (reference sequence). DNA of the CDR3: TGTGCCTGGAGTGCCGGAGTAGATACGCAGTATTTT. Encoded protein: CAWSAGVDTQYF.

This clone was seen once. The chain uses TRBV30 and TRBJ2-3, with D possibly TRBD2 on 5 matching bases. The CDR3 loop spans 13 amino acids. The ends were cut back, 2 bases at V and 0 bases at J, with 6 bases in the middle. Germline CDR1 is GTSNPN and CDR2 is SVGIG (reference sequence). The CDR3 reads CAWSWTSTDTQYF. DNA for the CDR3: TGTGCCTGGAGTTGGACTAGCACAGATACGCAGTATTTT.

The V call is TRBV9, the J call TRBJ2-5; 11 bases are shared with TRBD2. Germline-derived CDR1 and CDR2 are SGDLS and YYNGEE. The trim removed 0 bases at V and 5 bases at J, leaving 15 bases unmatched. The CDR3 length is 19 residues. CDR3 DNA: TGTGCCAGCAGCGTAGGAGGGCAGACTAGCGGGACGAGTAAGGAGACCCAGTACTTC. Its translation is CASSVGGQTSGTSKETQYF. The whole variable domain, remainder taken from reference TRBV9 and TRBJ2-5, is DSGVTQTPKHLITATGQRVTLRCSPRSGDLSVYWYQQSLDQGLQFLIQYYNGEERAKGNILERFSAQQFPDLHSELNLSSLELGDSALYFCASSVGGQTSGTSKETQYFGPGTRLLVL.

A remark on this clone: This sample includes further DNA sequences coding for the same CDR3. The gene calls are TRBV20-1 and TRBJ2-7; D unclear. V was trimmed by 5 bases and J by 3 bases, leaving 8 bases between them. Germline V CDR1 and CDR2: DFQATT, SNEGSKA (reference sequence). This CDR3 has 11 residues. The CDR3 sequence is CSASSGYEQYF. The CDR3 bases are TGCAGTGCTTCTTCGGGCTACGAGCAGTACTTC.

This clone has only a few counts. J is TRBJ2-7 and V is TRBV27, with D uncertain. Germline assignment: CDR1 MNHEY and CDR2 SMNVEV (reference sequence). The CDR3 spans 13 residues. Trimming removed 3 bases at V and 3 bases at J, with 9 bases between. CDR3 bases: TGTGCCAGCAGTTTTAAAAGGGACTACGAGCAGTACTTC. Residues: CASSFKRDYEQYF.

The rearrangement joins TRBV29-1 to TRBJ2-7; the D is unclear. CDR3 length: 11 residues. Germline values: CDR1 SQVTM, CDR2 ANQGSEA. The germline V and J ends were trimmed by 7 bases and 4 bases, with 11 bases remaining between them. CDR3 residues: CSAHSSYEQYF. Here the CDR3 DNA reads TGCAGCGCACATAGCTCTTACGAGCAGTACTTC.

A word on this clone: Other DNA sequences in the sample encode the same CDR3. The chain employs TRBV7-2 and TRBJ2-5; the D is unclear. CDR3 length: 13 residues. The germline gives CDR1 SGHTA, CDR2 FQGNSA. Trimming pared 3 bases from V and 0 bases from J, leaving 5 bases between. CDR3 DNA sequence: TGTGCCAGCAGCTTTAGCTACCAAGAGACCCAGTACTTC. It encodes CASSFSYQETQYF.

CDR3 sequence: CASSSKREFSEQFF. The CDR3 region has the DNA TGTGCCAGCAGCTCCAAGCGGGAGTTTAGTGAGCAGTTCTTC. The V call is TRBV7-2, the J call TRBJ2-1; 8 bases are a match to TRBD2. The junction had 8 bases not matched to a gene; V was cut back by 4 bases and J by 9 bases. The germline V gene has CDR1 SGHTA and CDR2 FQGNSA. This CDR3 contains 14 residues.

The CDR3 region is CASSVWGVQETQYF. CDR3 in DNA: TGTGCCAGCAGTGTTTGGGGGGTCCAAGAGACCCAGTACTTC. The chain carries TRBV25-1 and TRBJ2-5, with D possibly matching TRBD2 (6 bases). The germline V gene has CDR1 MGHDK and CDR2 SYGVNS. The V end lost 4 bases, the J end lost 1 base, and 10 bases lay between the germline ends. The CDR3 runs 14 residues. The variable domain in full, completed from reference TRBV25-1 and TRBJ2-5, reads EADIYQTPRYLVIGTGKKITLECSQTMGHDKMYWYQQDPGMELHLIHYSYGVNSTEKGDLSSESTVSRIRTEHFPLTLESARPSHTSQYLCASSVWGVQETQYFGPGTRLLVL.

V is TRBV7-2 and J is TRBJ2-1; D uncertain. Germline-derived CDR1 and CDR2 are SGHTA and FQGNSA. This CDR3 contains 13 residues. Trimming took 3 bases from V and 5 from J, leaving 8 bases between them. CDR3 sequence: CASSFDSHNEQFF. CDR3 nucleotide sequence: TGTGCCAGCAGCTTTGACTCGCACAATGAGCAGTTCTTC. Based on the CDR3 plus reference TRBV7-2 and TRBJ2-1, the full variable domain is GAGVSQSPSNKVTEKGKDVELRCDPISGHTALYWYRQSLGQGLEFLIYFQGNSAPDKSGLPSDRFSAERTGGSVSTLTIQRTQQEDSAVYLCASSFDSHNEQFFGPGTRLTVL.

V is TRBV7-9 and J is TRBJ2-6; 11 bases are a match to TRBD2. This CDR3 has 18 residues. Per germline, CDR1 SEHNR and CDR2 FQNEAQ (reference sequence). After removal of 0 bases from V and 3 bases from J, the junction contained 4 bases not matched to a gene. The CDR3 sequence is CASSLASGRAYGANVLTF. For the CDR3, the DNA is TGTGCCAGCAGCTTAGCTAGCGGGAGGGCCTATGGGGCCAACGTCCTGACTTTC.

The rearrangement uses TRBV30 and TRBJ1-3, with no clear D. Trimming took off 5 bases at V and 7 bases at J, with 9 bases between the two ends. This CDR3 region has 11 residues. Germline lookup yields CDR1 GTSNPN and CDR2 SVGIG (reference sequence). The CDR3 loop is CAWYMGNTIYF. The DNA of the CDR3 is TGTGCCTGGTATATGGGGAACACCATATATTTT.

V is TRBV7-2 and J is TRBJ2-6; D is uncertain. V was cut by 1 base and J by 1 base, with 5 bases left in between. The CDR3 runs to 15 residues. CDR1 and CDR2 (germline): SGHTA, FQGNSA. The CDR3 here is CASSLGGSGANVLTF. As DNA, the CDR3 is TGTGCCAGCAGCTTAGGCGGATCTGGGGCCAACGTCCTGACTTTC. The full variable domain, its missing parts supplied by reference TRBV7-2 and TRBJ2-6, is GAGVSQSPSNKVTEKGKDVELRCDPISGHTALYWYRQSLGQGLEFLIYFQGNSAPDKSGLPSDRFSAERTGGSVSTLTIQRTQQEDSAVYLCASSLGGSGANVLTFGAGSRLTVL.

The genes are TRBV7-6 and TRBJ2-3; 7 positions match TRBD1. Germline V gene data show CDR1 as SGHVS and CDR2 as FNYEAQ. The CDR3 extends over 12 amino acids. V was clipped by 7 bases and J by 5 bases; unmatched bases: 3. The CDR3 is CASTAGGDTQYF. CDR3 DNA: TGTGCCAGCACCGCAGGGGGAGATACGCAGTATTTT.

V and J are TRBV30 and TRBJ1-2; D unresolved. CDR3 length equals 12 residues. Germline V gene lookup returns CDR1 GTSNPN and CDR2 SVGIG (reference sequence). Here the CDR3 DNA reads TGTGCAATGGCAGATGTTAACTATGGCTACACCTTC. This codes for CAMADVNYGYTF.

J is TRBJ2-4 and V is TRBV27, with 8 bases matching TRBD1. Germline values: CDR1 MNHEY, CDR2 SMNVEV (reference sequence). This CDR3 contains 15 residues. V dropped 3 bases and J dropped 1; count of bases not matched to a gene: 2. CDR3: CASSFTGGAKNIQYF. As DNA, the CDR3 is TGTGCCAGCAGTTTTACAGGGGGTGCCAAAAACATTCAGTACTTC.

In the case of this clone: Other DNA sequences within the sample encode an identical CDR3. The rearrangement uses TRBV29-1 and TRBJ1-1; D remains ambiguous. The germline V gene encodes CDR1 SQVTM and CDR2 ANQGSEA. Trimming left V 4 bases short and J 0 bases short, with 9 bases between. This CDR3 comprises 13 residues. CDR3 in DNA: TGCAGCGTTGCCCGCAGGATGAACACTGAAGCTTTCTTT. Translation: CSVARRMNTEAFF. Complete variable domain (other parts from reference TRBV29-1 and TRBJ1-1): SAVISQKPSRDICQRGTSLTIQCQVDSQVTMMFWYRQQPGQSLTLIATANQGSEATYESGFVIDKFPISRPNLTFSTLTVSNMSPEDSSIYLCSVARRMNTEAFFGQGTRLTVV.

This chain connects TRBV18 to TRBJ2-3; D might be TRBD1 (6 bases). V lost 3 bases, J lost 4 bases, and 11 bases lay in between. The CDR3 has 14 residues. In germline, CDR1 is KGHSH, CDR2 LQKENI. CDR3 region: CASSPLQGSDTQYF. The CDR3 nucleotides are TGTGCCAGCTCACCTTTACAGGGTTCAGATACGCAGTATTTT.